This entry lists 27 T cell receptor beta chains sequenced from one sample in a study of somatic mutations in cytotoxic T cells in rheumatoid arthritis. Some clones are missing from TCRdb's copy, which holds only in-frame ones; the method was immunoSEQ multiplex PCR. The sample consists of 13,000 to 15,000 clones, approximately 74% of them appearing once. Sequenced material: CD8+ T cells sorted from blood. The receptors originated from an adult with rheumatoid arthritis.

The chain uses TRBV5-4 and TRBJ2-4, with a possible D match to TRBD1 (5 bases). Germline V lookup: CDR1 SGHNT, CDR2 YYREEE (reference sequence). Trimming cost V 2 bases and J 1 base, with 7 bases left between them. The CDR3 is 14 residues long. The CDR3 DNA follows: TGTGCCAGCAGCTTCTCAGGGGCCAAAAACATTCAGTACTTC. It is translated as CASSFSGAKNIQYF.

This chain joins TRBV19 and TRBJ1-1; 7 bases fit TRBD1. Losses at the gene ends were 4 bases for V and 4 bases for J; bases not matched to a gene: 9. This CDR3 is built from 15 residues. The germline V gene has CDR1 LNHDA and CDR2 SQIVND (reference sequence). The CDR3 loop is CASSNYRGVGTEAFF. The CDR3 DNA follows: TGTGCCAGTAGTAACTACAGGGGAGTAGGCACTGAAGCTTTCTTT.

J is TRBJ2-1 and V is TRBV5-1; 8 bases are a match to TRBD1. Germline V CDR1 and CDR2: SGHRS, YFSETQ. J lost 6 bases, V lost 3 bases, and 2 bases had no gene match. This CDR3 spans 13 amino acids. CDR3 sequence reads: CASSSRGPNEQFF. For the CDR3, the DNA is TGCGCCAGCAGCTCCAGGGGGCCCAATGAGCAGTTCTTC.

The chain couples TRBV28 to TRBJ1-5; 9 nucleotides match TRBD1. Germline assignment: CDR1 MDHEN and CDR2 SYDVKM. V shed 6 bases and J 6 bases; nucleotides not matched to a gene: 12. The CDR3 loop spans 16 amino acids. The CDR3 DNA reads TGTGCCAGCAGATACTTAAACAGGGGGCTCGGTCAGCCCCAGCATTTT. Its protein is CASRYLNRGLGQPQHF. The variable domain in full, completed from reference TRBV28 and TRBJ1-5, reads DVKVTQSSRYLVKRTGEKVFLECVQDMDHENMFWYRQDPGLGLRLIYFSYDVKMKEKGDIPEGYSVSREKKERFSLILESASTNQTSMYLCASRYLNRGLGQPQHFGDGTRLSIL.

The chain uses TRBV4-1 and TRBJ2-3; TRBD2 aligns across 7 bases. The germline V gene encodes CDR1 MGHRA and CDR2 YSYEKL. The CDR3 consists of 15 residues. V lost 5 bases and J lost 11; bases outside the gene matches: 16. The CDR3 nucleotides are TGCGCCAGCAGCAACCTCCAAACTAGCGAGCCCCGGCAGTATTTT. Translation gives CASSNLQTSEPRQYF.

The V call is TRBV4-2, the J call TRBJ2-1; maybe TRBD2 (6 bases). This CDR3 has 16 residues. Between the trimmed V and J ends, which lost 2 bases and 2 bases, there was a span of 13 bases. Germline CDR1 is LGHNA and CDR2 is YNFKEQ. The CDR3 DNA sequence: TGTGCCAGCAGCCAAAGCGTAGCGGATGCCTACAATGAGCAGTTCTTC. Protein sequence: CASSQSVADAYNEQFF.

This clone turned up a few times. This chain joins TRBV7-8 and TRBJ1-5, with a weak D call TRBD1 (6 bases). Germline loops: CDR1 SGHVS, CDR2 FQNEAQ. The CDR3 runs to 15 residues. V lost 1 base and J lost 6, with 13 bases in between. As DNA, the CDR3 is TGTGCCAGCAGCTTAGGAGGCAGGGGAGGTCAGCCCCAGCATTTT. Translation: CASSLGGRGGQPQHF.

The J gene is TRBJ2-7, the V gene TRBV13; no reliable D call. The CDR3 consists of 12 residues. Trimming pared 0 bases from V and 3 bases from J, leaving 3 bases between. Per germline, CDR1 PRHDT and CDR2 FYEKMQ (reference sequence). The DNA for the CDR3 is TGTGCCAGCAGCTTAGGCGGCTACGAGCAGTACTTC. It specifies CASSLGGYEQYF.

The V gene is TRBV28, the J gene TRBJ1-3; D gene unclear. The ends were cut back, 3 bases at V and 0 bases at J, with 21 bases in the middle. Germline V gene data show CDR1 as MDHEN and CDR2 as SYDVKM. This CDR3 has 19 amino acids. The CDR3 region has the DNA TGTGCCAGCAGTTTGGACCCCACCATCGGGCCTTCCTCTGGAAACACCATATATTTT. It is translated as CASSLDPTIGPSSGNTIYF.

This chain uses TRBV6-8 with TRBJ2-7, with a weak D call TRBD1 (5 bases). Germline V gene lookup returns CDR1 MNHGY and CDR2 SAAAGT. The CDR3 spans 15 residues. The V and J ends lost 0 bases and 0 bases respectively, with 9 bases between them. Written as DNA, the CDR3 is TGTGCCAGCAGTTACTCGACAGTAAGCTCCTACGAGCAGTACTTC. Encoded protein: CASSYSTVSSYEQYF.

This rearrangement joins TRBV5-4 to TRBJ1-3, with D hard to call. V dropped 0 bases and J dropped 0 bases, with 13 bases sitting between them. The length of the CDR3 is 17 residues. CDR1 is SGHNT and CDR2 is YYREEE in the germline V gene (reference sequence). The CDR3 is CASSLEFGPGSGNTIYF. The CDR3 DNA is TGTGCCAGCAGCTTGGAATTCGGCCCTGGCTCTGGAAACACCATATATTTT. The variable domain in full, completed from reference TRBV5-4 and TRBJ1-3, reads ETGVTQSPTHLIKTRGQQVTLRCSSQSGHNTVSWYQQALGQGPQFIFQYYREEENGRGNFPPRFSGLQFPNYSSELNVNALELDDSALYLCASSLEFGPGSGNTIYFGEGSWLTVV.

The V gene is TRBV15, the J gene TRBJ2-7, with D possibly matching TRBD1 (7 bases). The germline V gene encodes CDR1 LNHNV and CDR2 YYDKDF (reference sequence). Trimming cost V 8 bases and J 6 bases, with 14 bases left between them. The CDR3 totals 12 residues. The CDR3 sequence is CATGNRGGEQYF. For the CDR3, the DNA is TGTGCCACCGGGAACAGGGGAGGCGAGCAGTACTTC. The variable domain in full, with the rest retrieved from reference TRBV15 and TRBJ2-7, is DAMVIQNPRYQVTQFGKPVTLSCSQTLNHNVMYWYQQKSSQAPKLLFHYYDKDFNNEADTPDNFQSRRPNTSFCFLDIRSPGLGDTAMYLCATGNRGGEQYFGPGTRLTVT.

This chain joins TRBV2 and TRBJ2-5; TRBD2 matches 8 bases. V was pared by 3 bases and J by 3 bases, with 6 bases of the junction left unmatched. CDR3 length: 15 residues. CDR1 and CDR2 from the germline V gene are SNHLY and FYNNEI. The CDR3: CASSDLAGIEETQYF. The CDR3 bases are TGTGCCAGCAGTGATTTAGCGGGGATAGAAGAGACCCAGTACTTC.

This clone was observed a single time. The chain employs TRBV6-6 and TRBJ2-7; TRBD1 agrees at 7 bases. V lost 5 bases and J lost 2; bases outside the gene matches: 6. CDR1 and CDR2 (germline): MNHNY, SVGAGI (reference sequence). The CDR3 contains 14 residues. The CDR3 DNA reads as TGTGCCAGCAGTCTGGGCGACAGGGCCTACGAGCAGTACTTC. Its protein is CASSLGDRAYEQYF.

The V gene is TRBV6-4, the J gene TRBJ2-3, with 10 bases fitting TRBD2. The V gene's germline CDR1 is MRHNA and CDR2 SNTAGT. After removal of 4 bases from V and 0 bases from J, the junction contained 4 bases not matched to a gene. The CDR3 loop spans 16 amino acids. Here the CDR3 DNA reads TGTGCCAGCAGTGTATCTAGCGGGGGTAGCACAGATACGCAGTATTTT. This encodes CASSVSSGGSTDTQYF.

DNA of the CDR3: TGTGCCAGTAGTGCCGGACAGGGACTGTACGAGCAGTACTTC. Amino acid sequence: CASSAGQGLYEQYF. The genes are TRBV19 and TRBJ2-7; 8 bases fit TRBD1. Germline values: CDR1 LNHDA, CDR2 SQIVND (reference sequence). The CDR3 consists of 14 residues. Losses at the gene ends were 5 bases for V and 4 bases for J; bases not matched to a gene: 7.

CDR3 protein: CASTSRVPNYGYTF. CDR3 bases: TGTGCCAGCACCTCCCGAGTGCCCAACTATGGCTACACCTTC. The V call is TRBV28, the J call TRBJ1-2; D unclear. The CDR3 loop spans 14 amino acids. The germline V gene has CDR1 MDHEN and CDR2 SYDVKM. Deletions cut 7 bases from V and 2 bases from J, with 14 bases between.

The chain has TRBV11-2 and TRBJ2-5; weak D call: TRBD2 (7 bases). V lost 4 bases and J 3 bases, leaving 18 bases between the germline ends. Germline-derived CDR1 and CDR2 are SGHAT and FQNNGV. The CDR3 length is 16 residues. The CDR3 loop reads CASSSYRVGREETQYF. CDR3 bases: TGTGCCAGCAGCTCCTACAGGGTAGGGAGGGAAGAGACCCAGTACTTC.

A few counts support this clone. The chain recombines TRBV19 with TRBJ2-3, with 7 bases identical to TRBD2. The CDR3 sequence is 18 residues long. Germline assignment: CDR1 LNHDA and CDR2 SQIVND (reference sequence). Germline trimming cut 4 bases from V and 0 bases from J; bases unmatched to any gene: 13. CDR3 sequence: CASSTLPLAESSTDTQYF. The CDR3 DNA reads as TGTGCCAGTAGTACCCTCCCGCTAGCGGAGTCTAGCACAGATACGCAGTATTTT.

V and J are TRBV11-2 and TRBJ1-6, with 7 bases lining up with TRBD1. The V segment lost 3 bases and the J segment 9 bases; nucleotides outside the gene matches: 5. This CDR3 region has 14 residues. Looked up from germline, CDR1 is SGHAT and CDR2 is FQNNGV. The CDR3 nucleotides are TGTGCCAGCAGCTTCACAGGGGAGGGTTCACCCCTCCACTTT. Amino acid sequence: CASSFTGEGSPLHF.

The chain couples TRBV28 to TRBJ2-3; possible D gene TRBD2, 7 bases. Germline V gene lookup returns CDR1 MDHEN and CDR2 SYDVKM. The CDR3 is 18 amino acids. Trimming took off 4 bases at V and 2 bases at J, with 22 bases between the two ends. CDR3 nucleotides: TGTGCCAGCAGTTCCCGGGGCGGGGGCCAACACTTCACAGATACGCAGTATTTT. Its translation: CASSSRGGGQHFTDTQYF.

This sequence joins TRBV7-6 and TRBJ2-5; D gene ambiguous. The CDR3 length is 15 residues. Trimming removed 1 base at V and 1 base at J, with 10 bases between. In germline, CDR1 is SGHVS, CDR2 FNYEAQ. Here the CDR3 reads CASSLDFQTQETQYF. CDR3 bases: TGTGCCAGCAGCTTAGATTTCCAGACCCAAGAGACCCAGTACTTC.

The chain joins TRBV7-2 to TRBJ2-7; either TRBD1 or TRBD2 may supply D (6 bases each). This CDR3 is 13 amino acids long. The ends were cut back, 6 bases at V and 6 bases at J, with 15 bases in the middle. Germline CDR1 SGHTA, CDR2 FQGNSA. The CDR3 DNA reads as TGTGCCAGCAGGGAGGGACATTACTTCGAGCAGTACTTC. Translation gives CASREGHYFEQYF.

This chain joins TRBV9 and TRBJ2-7, with D possibly TRBD1 on 6 matching bases. Trimming took 0 bases from V and 2 from J, leaving 15 bases between them. This CDR3 has 16 amino acids. Per the germline V gene, CDR1 is SGDLS and CDR2 is YYNGEE. This CDR3 reads CASSVGGTSNTYEQYF. The CDR3 nucleotides are TGTGCCAGCAGCGTAGGAGGGACATCTAACACCTACGAGCAGTACTTC. Full variable domain (rest looked up from reference TRBV9 and TRBJ2-7): DSGVTQTPKHLITATGQRVTLRCSPRSGDLSVYWYQQSLDQGLQFLIQYYNGEERAKGNILERFSAQQFPDLHSELNLSSLELGDSALYFCASSVGGTSNTYEQYFGPGTRLTVT.

The chain uses TRBV27 and TRBJ2-7; 8 bases are shared with TRBD2. The J segment lost 3 bases and the V segment lost 2 bases, leaving 6 bases of the junction unmatched. Germline assignment: CDR1 MNHEY and CDR2 SMNVEV (reference sequence). This CDR3 spans 15 amino acids. The CDR3 sequence: CASSLKRGKDYEQYF. CDR3 nucleotides: TGTGCCAGCAGTTTAAAGCGGGGGAAAGACTACGAGCAGTACTTC.

This clone ranks as medium-sized (0.01 to 0.1%). The J gene is TRBJ1-2, the V gene TRBV28, with 9 positions matching TRBD1. This CDR3 comprises 14 residues. V lost 5 bases and J lost 4; bases outside the gene matches: 5. Germline V gene data show CDR1 as MDHEN and CDR2 as SYDVKM. As DNA, the CDR3 is TGTGCCAGCAGTGGGACAGGGCGAGTCTATGGCTACACCTTC. Protein product: CASSGTGRVYGYTF.

This clone was seen only a few times. This chain connects TRBV6-4 to TRBJ2-3, with TRBD2 matching 11 bases. The CDR3 is 16 amino acids. The junction had 1 base not matched to a gene; V was cut back by 0 bases and J by 2 bases. Germline CDR1 and CDR2: MRHNA and SNTAGT. The chain's CDR3 is CASSDSSGGATDTQYF. CDR3 bases: TGTGCCAGCAGTGACTCTAGCGGGGGGGCCACAGATACGCAGTATTTT.